One sample yielded the 5 T cell receptor beta chains listed below, sequenced in a study of T cell changes during pregnancy in multiple sclerosis. Clones were read by immunoSEQ multiplex PCR, and TCRdb kept only the in-frame ones, dropping some. The sample includes tens of thousands of clones, 92% of them seen just once. The sequencing used CD4+ T cells from peripheral blood mononuclear cells, collected after pregnancy. These receptor sequences come from a female donor in good health, enrolled as a control in a pregnancy study.

The chain has TRBV7-9 and TRBJ1-2; 7 nucleotides align to TRBD1. Germline V gene lookup returns CDR1 SEHNR and CDR2 FQNEAQ (reference sequence). The CDR3 covers 13 residues. V shed 5 bases and J 4 bases; nucleotides not matched to a gene: 4. CDR3 region: CASSPGQIYGYTF. The CDR3 nucleotides are TGTGCCAGCAGCCCGGGACAGATCTATGGCTACACCTTC. Filled out from reference TRBV7-9 and TRBJ1-2, the complete variable domain reads DTGVSQNPRHKITKRGQNVTFRCDPISEHNRLYWYRQTLGQGPEFLTYFQNEAQLEKSRLLSDRFSAERPKGSFSTLEIQRTEQGDSAMYLCASSPGQIYGYTFGSGTRLTVV.

This clone was counted once. The chain employs TRBV7-2 and TRBJ1-1, with D possibly matching TRBD1 (5 bases). The CDR3 spans 13 residues. In germline, CDR1 is SGHTA, CDR2 FQGNSA. V lost 7 bases and J lost 11, with 20 bases in between. The CDR3 DNA is TGTGCCAGCACCAGGGCGGGACCACCAGGGGCTTTCTTT. Translated, it gives CASTRAGPPGAFF.

The rearrangement uses TRBV28 and TRBJ1-1; D possibly corresponds to TRBD1 (6 bases). The CDR3 covers 14 residues. Deletions cut 6 bases from V and 2 bases from J, with 13 bases between. Germline-derived CDR1 and CDR2 are MDHEN and SYDVKM. CDR3 nucleotide sequence: TGTGCCAGCAGAAAAGGGGGGGGAAACACTGAAGCTTTCTTT. Protein: CASRKGGGNTEAFF.

The genes are TRBV6-6 and TRBJ2-7; 9 bases fit TRBD2. CDR3 size: 14 residues. V dropped 7 bases and J dropped 2; count of bases not matched to a gene: 6. CDR1 MNHNY and CDR2 SVGAGI come from the germline V gene (reference sequence). The CDR3: CASNLAGDPYEQYF. CDR3 sequence (DNA): TGTGCCAGCAACTTAGCGGGGGACCCCTACGAGCAGTACTTC.

The chain employs TRBV2 and TRBJ1-2, with D unclear. The CDR3 has 12 amino acids. Trimming pared 3 bases from V and 4 bases from J, leaving 6 bases between. Germline CDR1 SNHLY, CDR2 FYNNEI. The CDR3 DNA is TGTGCCAGCAGTGATGACACCTATGGCTACACCTTC. Translation gives CASSDDTYGYTF.